This T cell receptor beta chain was identified during a study of shared clonotypes between healthy human individuals. Study-wide background: Each donor had three CD4 naive, three CD4 memory, two CD8 naive and one CD8 memory plate.

Some clones are missing from TCRdb's copy, which holds only in-frame ones; the method was immunoSEQ multiplex PCR. The data hold about 820,000 clones, with around 92% observed a single time. The CDR3 runs to 11 residues. Trimming removed 7 bases from V and 3 bases from J, with 7 bases in between. CDR1 SGHAT and CDR2 FQNNGV come from the germline V gene. For this clone: Antigen: not known.

It was CD45RO-negative cells, positively selected for CCR7, that made up naive CD8 cells, with terminally differentiated effector memory CD45RA+ cells excluded. Overall study findings and caveats: The generation probabilities recorded for non-shared clonotypes fell below those of clonotypes shared by all four donors. With few donors, the genetic and exposure-history diversity represented was limited.

Source material: naive CD8+ T cells sorted from blood. The chain uses TRBV11-2 and TRBJ2-7; D gene unclear. This TCR was sampled from a man between 25 and 39 years old in good health. The CDR3 DNA reads TGTGCCAGCACAGCTAGCTACGAGCAGTACTTC. Protein sequence: CASTASYEQYF.